This T cell receptor beta chain was captured in a study of T cell changes during pregnancy in multiple sclerosis. Assay: immunoSEQ multiplex PCR; the TCRdb copy retains only in-frame clones and omits some. The sample includes about 75,000 clones, more than 80% of them seen just once. The CDR3 runs 13 residues. Trimming took 8 bases from V and 0 from J; bases not matched to a gene: 2. CDR1 is SGHTA and CDR2 is FQGNSA in the germline V gene. The specimen comprised peripheral blood, sampled in the first trimester of pregnancy. J is TRBJ1-2 and V is TRBV7-2; 8 bases align to TRBD1. The source of this sequence is a female donor in good health, enrolled as a control in a pregnancy study. The CDR3 here is CASGTGANYGYTF. CDR3 DNA sequence: TGTGCCAGCGGGACAGGAGCTAACTATGGCTACACCTTC. Using reference TRBV7-2 and TRBJ1-2 for the parts outside the CDR3, the full variable domain is GAGVSQSPSNKVTEKGKDVELRCDPISGHTALYWYRQSLGQGLEFLIYFQGNSAPDKSGLPSDRFSAERTGGSVSTLTIQRTQQEDSAVYLCASGTGANYGYTFGSGTRLTVV.